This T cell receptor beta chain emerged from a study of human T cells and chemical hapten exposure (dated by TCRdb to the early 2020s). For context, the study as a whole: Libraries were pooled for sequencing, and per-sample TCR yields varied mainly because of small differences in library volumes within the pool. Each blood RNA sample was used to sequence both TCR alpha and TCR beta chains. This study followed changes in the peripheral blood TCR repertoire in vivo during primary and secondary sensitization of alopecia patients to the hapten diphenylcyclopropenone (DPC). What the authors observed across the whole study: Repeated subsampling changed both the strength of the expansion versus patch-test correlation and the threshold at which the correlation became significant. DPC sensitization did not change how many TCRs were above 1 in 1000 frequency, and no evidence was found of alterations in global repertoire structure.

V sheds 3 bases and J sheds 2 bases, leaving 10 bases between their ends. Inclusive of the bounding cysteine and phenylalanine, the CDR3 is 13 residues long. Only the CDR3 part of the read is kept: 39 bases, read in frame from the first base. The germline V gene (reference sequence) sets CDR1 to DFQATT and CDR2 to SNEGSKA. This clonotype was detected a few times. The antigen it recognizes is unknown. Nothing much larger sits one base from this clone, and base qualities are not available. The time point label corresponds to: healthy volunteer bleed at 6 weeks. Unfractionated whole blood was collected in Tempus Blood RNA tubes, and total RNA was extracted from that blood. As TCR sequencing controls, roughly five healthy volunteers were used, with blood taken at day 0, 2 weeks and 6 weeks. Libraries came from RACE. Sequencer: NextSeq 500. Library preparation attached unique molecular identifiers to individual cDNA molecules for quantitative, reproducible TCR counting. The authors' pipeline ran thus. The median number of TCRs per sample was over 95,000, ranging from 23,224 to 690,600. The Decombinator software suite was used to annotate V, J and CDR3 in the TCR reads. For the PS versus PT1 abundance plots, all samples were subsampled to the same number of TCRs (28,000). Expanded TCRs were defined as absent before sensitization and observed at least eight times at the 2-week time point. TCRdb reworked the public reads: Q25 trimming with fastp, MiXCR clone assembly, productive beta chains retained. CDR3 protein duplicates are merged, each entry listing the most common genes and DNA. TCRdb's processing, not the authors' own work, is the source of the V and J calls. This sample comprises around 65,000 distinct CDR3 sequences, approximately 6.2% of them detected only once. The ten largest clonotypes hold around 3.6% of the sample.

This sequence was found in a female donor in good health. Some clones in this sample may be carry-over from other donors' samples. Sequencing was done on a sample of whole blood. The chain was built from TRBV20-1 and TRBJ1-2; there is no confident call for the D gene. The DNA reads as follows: TGCAGTGCTAGGGGTGCTTCCAACTATGGCTACACCTTC. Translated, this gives CSARGASNYGYTF.